Listed below are T cell receptor beta chains from one sample, sequenced in a study of CXCR3-negative and CXCR3-positive naive CD8 T cells. Reanalyzing the 5' RACE reads, TCRdb keeps one entry per CDR3 protein, without DNA. The specimen's table records 100,000 to 150,000 distinct CDR3 sequences. Sequenced input: naive CXCR3- CD8+ T cells from blood. The receptors derive from a human donor in good health. Some clones in this sample may be carry-over from other donors' samples. Each CDR3 is given with its conserved first and last residue. Fields, in order: J gene, V gene, CDR3 protein.

J gene: TRBJ2-5; V gene: TRBV20-1; CDR3 protein: CSARDLDTQETQYF
J gene: TRBJ2-5; V gene: TRBV11-2; CDR3 protein: CASSSWTEEETQYF
J gene: TRBJ2-1; V gene: TRBV19; CDR3 protein: CASSMPTIAGDYEQFF
J gene: TRBJ2-5; V gene: TRBV6-5; CDR3 protein: CASSQRTITETQYF
J gene: TRBJ1-5; V gene: TRBV4-3; CDR3 protein: CASSPNVGQPQHF
J gene: TRBJ2-1; V gene: TRBV7-7; CDR3 protein: CASSPGTSGANEQFF
J gene: TRBJ2-2; V gene: TRBV12-3/TRBV12-4; CDR3 protein: CASSLSGGRPNTGELFF
J gene: TRBJ2-3; V gene: TRBV23-1; CDR3 protein: CASSHPGQPRQYF
J gene: TRBJ2-1; V gene: TRBV9; CDR3 protein: CASSEQGAVDEQFF
J gene: TRBJ2-1; V gene: TRBV29-1; CDR3 protein: CSVEGEAGVNEQFF
J gene: TRBJ2-7; V gene: TRBV14; CDR3 protein: CASSQELLGQVYEQYF
J gene: TRBJ2-5; V gene: TRBV7-2; CDR3 protein: CASSPTSGRGATQYF
J gene: TRBJ1-5; V gene: TRBV28; CDR3 protein: CASSGRGALQPQHF
J gene: TRBJ2-7; V gene: TRBV4-3; CDR3 protein: CASSQVTSGLSSYEQYF
J gene: TRBJ2-7; V gene: TRBV6-5; CDR3 protein: CASSRDIRGEQYF
J gene: TRBJ2-1; V gene: TRBV10-3; CDR3 protein: CAIGAVARGDSEQFF
J gene: TRBJ1-4; V gene: TRBV7-9; CDR3 protein: CASSLTATATNEKLFF
J gene: TRBJ2-7; V gene: TRBV12-3/TRBV12-4; CDR3 protein: CASSHPGQGANEQYF
J gene: TRBJ2-7; V gene: TRBV7-6; CDR3 protein: CASSWDRETYEQYF
J gene: TRBJ2-1; V gene: TRBV10-3; CDR3 protein: CAISEGREDPNEQFF
J gene: TRBJ2-2; V gene: TRBV29-1; CDR3 protein: CSVDGAGEHTGELFF
J gene: TRBJ1-2; V gene: TRBV29-1; CDR3 protein: CSVEEGFWGYTF
J gene: TRBJ1-1; V gene: TRBV7-9; CDR3 protein: CASSLQQGMGTEAFF
J gene: TRBJ2-1; V gene: TRBV4-2; CDR3 protein: CASSQEVNYNEQFF
J gene: TRBJ2-1; V gene: TRBV10-3; CDR3 protein: CAISGVTNHNEQFF
J gene: TRBJ2-1; V gene: TRBV20-1; CDR3 protein: CSARTTSSYNEQFF
J gene: TRBJ2-1; V gene: TRBV30; CDR3 protein: CACLAGRLNEQFF
J gene: TRBJ1-1; V gene: TRBV7-6; CDR3 protein: CASSRWTGDGGEAFF
J gene: TRBJ2-7; V gene: TRBV19; CDR3 protein: CASSIGGRGVYEQYF
J gene: TRBJ1-5; V gene: TRBV4-3; CDR3 protein: CASSYNLGTGNQPQHF
J gene: TRBJ2-1; V gene: TRBV7-8; CDR3 protein: CASSLSKGGRLATYNEQFF
J gene: TRBJ2-5; V gene: TRBV28; CDR3 protein: CASTPWLYQETQYF
J gene: TRBJ2-5; V gene: TRBV5-6; CDR3 protein: CASSSLGDRQETQYF
J gene: TRBJ2-1; V gene: TRBV5-1; CDR3 protein: CASSLGFGKGGFEQFF
J gene: TRBJ1-5; V gene: TRBV28; CDR3 protein: CASSPPHRGVQPQHF
J gene: TRBJ1-2; V gene: TRBV2; CDR3 protein: CASSDGTAIRGGGYTF
J gene: TRBJ2-3; V gene: TRBV2; CDR3 protein: CASKGSTDTQYF
J gene: TRBJ1-6; V gene: TRBV15; CDR3 protein: CATSRDSNSPLHF
J gene: TRBJ2-7; V gene: TRBV5-6; CDR3 protein: CASSSQASKQYF
J gene: TRBJ2-6; V gene: TRBV12-3/TRBV12-4; CDR3 protein: CASSFSRTQLNRGRRAGANVLTF
J gene: TRBJ1-2; V gene: TRBV19; CDR3 protein: CASTREHLGGYGYTF
J gene: TRBJ2-3; V gene: TRBV7-9; CDR3 protein: CASSKLMDTQYF
J gene: TRBJ2-7; V gene: TRBV11-2; CDR3 protein: CASSLEKVTPYEQYF
J gene: TRBJ2-1; V gene: TRBV29-1; CDR3 protein: CSVKGLAGYNEQFF
J gene: TRBJ2-6; V gene: TRBV6-5; CDR3 protein: CASSLFSGANVLTF
J gene: TRBJ1-2; V gene: TRBV7-3; CDR3 protein: CASSSQTEGDGYTF
J gene: TRBJ1-1; V gene: TRBV4-1; CDR3 protein: CASSQTTTGMNTEAFF
J gene: TRBJ2-7; V gene: TRBV28; CDR3 protein: CASSFNPSGGEQYF
J gene: TRBJ2-2; V gene: TRBV10-3; CDR3 protein: CAISDPRERMNTGELFF
J gene: TRBJ2-7; V gene: TRBV3-1; CDR3 protein: CASSQDENYEQYF
J gene: TRBJ2-1; V gene: TRBV7-9; CDR3 protein: CASSLALVAGVVGEQFF
J gene: TRBJ2-5; V gene: TRBV5-6; CDR3 protein: CASSLWTGQKSETQYF
J gene: TRBJ2-1; V gene: TRBV4-2; CDR3 protein: CASSLGSLPYNEQFF
J gene: TRBJ1-1; V gene: TRBV11-3; CDR3 protein: CASSFLQPTLNTEAFF